Each of the 6 T cell receptor beta chains below was sequenced from the same sample in a study of technical replicates of blood from a handful of donors. The table came from immunoSEQ multiplex PCR; TCRdb's copy has only in-frame clones and leaves some out. The sample has roughly 68,000 clones; around nine tenths are singletons. The sample taken for sequencing was T cells isolated from PBMCs. Receptors were obtained from a human donor in good health.

The rearrangement uses TRBV27 and TRBJ2-3; the match to TRBD2 covers 11 bases. The J segment lost 5 bases and the V segment lost 4 bases, leaving 8 bases of the junction unmatched. CDR3 length: 16 amino acids. Germline V gene sequence: CDR1 MNHEY, CDR2 SMNVEV (reference sequence). As DNA, the CDR3 is TGTGCCAGCAGTTCTACTAGCGGGAGCGGTATAGATACGCAGTATTTT. Translating gives CASSSTSGSGIDTQYF.

This clone occurred once. The gene calls are TRBV2 and TRBJ2-5; 13 nucleotides align to TRBD2. The CDR3 covers 16 residues. Germline CDR1 is SNHLY and CDR2 is FYNNEI. The V gene end was trimmed by 7 bases and the J gene end by 6 bases; junction bases not matched to a gene: 11. CDR3 nucleotide sequence: TGTGCCAGCACCTTGTGGACTAGCGGGAGCGTGAAGACCCAGTACTTC. Its translation is CASTLWTSGSVKTQYF.

The rearrangement joins TRBV5-1 to TRBJ2-1; D is unclear. CDR1 SGHRS and CDR2 YFSETQ come from the germline V gene. This CDR3 is built from 14 residues. V was pared by 0 bases and J by 3 bases, with 7 bases between. The CDR3 DNA follows: TGCGCCAGCAGCTTGGAAGAGATCTACAATGAGCAGTTCTTC. Its translation: CASSLEEIYNEQFF. Filled out from reference TRBV5-1 and TRBJ2-1, the complete variable domain reads KAGVTQTPRYLIKTRGQQVTLSCSPISGHRSVSWYQQTPGQGLQFLFEYFSETQRNKGNFPGRFSGRQFSNSRSEMNVSTLELGDSALYLCASSLEEIYNEQFFGPGTRLTVL.

The J gene is TRBJ2-5, the V gene TRBV30; weak D call: TRBD1 (6 bases). Germline CDR1 and CDR2: GTSNPN and SVGIG (reference sequence). The CDR3 runs to 13 residues. The V gene lost 5 bases and the J gene lost 7 bases, with 17 bases spanning the gap. The CDR3 bases are TGTGCCTGGGGGAAAGGGGGATTTGGGACCCAGTACTTC. It is translated as CAWGKGGFGTQYF.

The chain uses TRBV19 and TRBJ1-5; D not certain. The CDR3 has 13 residues. From germline, CDR1 is LNHDA and CDR2 SQIVND (reference sequence). V gave up 3 bases and J gave up 4 bases, with 7 bases separating them. The CDR3 loop is CASSIEGNQPQHF. As DNA, the CDR3 is TGTGCCAGTAGTATTGAGGGAAATCAGCCCCAGCATTTT.

V and J are TRBV5-1 and TRBJ1-5; maybe TRBD1 (6 bases). V was pared by 2 bases and J by 4 bases, with 7 bases between. Per germline, CDR1 SGHRS and CDR2 YFSETQ. This CDR3 has 13 amino acids. Here the CDR3 DNA reads TGCGCCAGCAGCTTTGACAGGAATCAGCCCCAGCATTTT. This codes for CASSFDRNQPQHF.